This T cell receptor beta chain was captured in a study of blood T cell repertoires in COVID-19. Study-wide context: Italy, Spain and the United States were the sources of the convalescent and acute COVID-19 samples. Sample material is recorded as cDNA or gDNA derived from T cells, B-cell-depleted T cells, or PBMCs.

This clone was recorded a few times. Patients from Seattle were sampled longitudinally, starting during active infection. Looked up from germline, CDR1 is SGHAT and CDR2 is FQNNGV. CDR3 length: 15 amino acids. V gave up 5 bases and J gave up 2 bases; unmatched junction bases: 2. Original data processing: Amplification of reference gene primers provided the estimated nucleated cell counts. Libraries were prepared by immunoSEQ multiplex PCR; TCRdb keeps only in-frame clonotypes and omits some of them. V and J calls and clone size come straight from that table; D and trimming were deduced from the DNA. The sample includes hundreds of thousands of clones, about 83% of them seen just once.

The gene calls are TRBV11-2 and TRBJ2-2, with 10 bases fitting TRBD2. This TCR derives from a woman aged 25 to 39 with COVID-19, enrolled during active disease. Specimen: peripheral blood. DNA of the CDR3: TGTGCCAGCAGCCTACTAGCGGGAAACACCGGGGAGCTGTTTTTT. Its protein is CASSLLAGNTGELFF.